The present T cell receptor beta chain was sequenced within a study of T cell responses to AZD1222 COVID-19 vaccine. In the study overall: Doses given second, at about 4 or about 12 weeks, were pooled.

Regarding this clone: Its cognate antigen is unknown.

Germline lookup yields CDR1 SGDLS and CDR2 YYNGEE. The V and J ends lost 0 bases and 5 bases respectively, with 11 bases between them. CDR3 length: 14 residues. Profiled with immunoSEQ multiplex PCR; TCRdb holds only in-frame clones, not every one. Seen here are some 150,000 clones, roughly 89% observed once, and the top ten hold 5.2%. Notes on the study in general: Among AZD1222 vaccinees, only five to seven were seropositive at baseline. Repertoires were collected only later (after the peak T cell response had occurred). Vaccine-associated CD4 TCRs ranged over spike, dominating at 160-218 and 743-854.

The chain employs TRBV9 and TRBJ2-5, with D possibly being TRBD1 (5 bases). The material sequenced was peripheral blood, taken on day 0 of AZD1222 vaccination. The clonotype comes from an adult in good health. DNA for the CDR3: TGTGCCAGCAGCGTAGATGGGAAGGGGGAGACCCAGTACTTC. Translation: CASSVDGKGETQYF. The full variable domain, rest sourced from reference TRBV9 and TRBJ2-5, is DSGVTQTPKHLITATGQRVTLRCSPRSGDLSVYWYQQSLDQGLQFLIQYYNGEERAKGNILERFSAQQFPDLHSELNLSSLELGDSALYFCASSVDGKGETQYFGPGTRLLVL.